The source of this T cell receptor beta chain is a study of T-cell memory formation after mild COVID-19. Study context: Largely, the TCR clusters proved donor specific.

As for this clonotype: Its cognate antigen is unknown.

Trimming left V 6 bases short and J 4 bases short, with 19 bases between. The germline gives CDR1 DFQATT, CDR2 SNEGSKA (reference sequence). The CDR3 sequence is 14 residues long. Study-wide results and limits: From day 15 to 85, contracting clones were balanced between CD4 and CD8, whereas later expanders leaned toward CD4+. Mainly in CM and EM were contracting CD4+ clones; CD8+ were in EMRA. Pre-infection memory carried some responding clones, suggesting that cross-reactive memory joined.

TCRdb re-called the 5' RACE reads through MiXCR, storing one row per CDR3 protein. The sample gives roughly 480,000 distinct CDR3 sequences, around 25% of which show up once; around 13% is in the top ten. The chain joins TRBV20-1 to TRBJ2-7; D is perhaps TRBD2 (6 bases). This clonotype was sampled from an adult woman who had mild COVID-19 (a few samples of this study predate the infection). Cell type and time point are not known. Sequenced: PBMCs or a T cell subset sorted from them (not recorded which). The CDR3 here is CSAKPRDWSYEQYF. The DNA of the CDR3 is TGCAGTGCCAAACCTCGGGACTGGTCATACGAGCAGTACTTC.